The 18 T cell receptor beta chains listed next were all sequenced from one sample in a study of shared clonotypes between healthy human individuals. Sequenced by immunoSEQ multiplex PCR; TCRdb stores in-frame clones only, minus some. Of some 2.1 million clones in the sample, 85% to 95% were seen once. CD45RO-negative CD8 cells positively selected for CCR7 made up the naive population, which excluded terminally differentiated effector memory CD45RA+ cells. The sequenced sample consisted of naive CD8+ T cells sorted from blood. All receptors derive from a man aged 18 to 35 in good health.

This rearrangement joins TRBV7-2 to TRBJ2-3, with TRBD2 matching 7 bases. The V segment lost 4 bases and the J segment 6 bases; nucleotides outside the gene matches: 4. The CDR3 length is 13 residues. Germline V gives CDR1 SGHTA, CDR2 FQGNSA. The CDR3 nucleotides read TGTGCCAGCAGCTCGACTAGCATTGATACGCAGTATTTT. Translating it yields CASSSTSIDTQYF.

This rearrangement joins TRBV29-1 to TRBJ1-1, with D possibly TRBD1 on 5 matching bases. Germline values: CDR1 SQVTM, CDR2 ANQGSEA. The length of the CDR3 is 12 residues. Trimming left V 7 bases short and J 1 base short, with 10 bases between. CDR3: CSAQGGNTEAFF. The CDR3 bases are TGCAGCGCTCAGGGTGGGAACACTGAAGCTTTCTTT.

The chain has TRBV27 and TRBJ1-2; possibly TRBD1 for D (6 bases). Trimming left V 2 bases short and J 4 bases short, with 14 bases between. The germline V gene encodes CDR1 MNHEY and CDR2 SMNVEV (reference sequence). The CDR3 contains 15 residues. The CDR3 DNA is TGTGCCAGCAGTTTAGTGGGGGCGCCGGGCTATGGCTACACCTTC. It yields the protein CASSLVGAPGYGYTF.

J is TRBJ2-7 and V is TRBV27; D is undetermined. The CDR3 sequence is 13 residues long. The V end was cut by 6 bases, the J end by 1 base, with 10 bases between. Germline values: CDR1 MNHEY, CDR2 SMNVEV (reference sequence). As DNA, the CDR3 is TGTGCCAGCAGGCGGAAAGGGTCCTACGAGCAGTACTTC. Translating gives CASRRKGSYEQYF.

V is TRBV10-3 and J is TRBJ1-1, with D perhaps matching TRBD1 (5 bases). Looked up from germline, CDR1 is ENHRY and CDR2 is SYGVKD. This CDR3 contains 13 residues. V shed 0 bases and J shed 6 bases, with 8 bases lying between them. The CDR3 region has the DNA TGTGCCATCAGTGAGTCACTGGGGGCTGAAGCTTTCTTT. It specifies CAISESLGAEAFF.

In the case of this clone: Other nucleotide sequences in the sample specify the same CDR3. This sequence joins TRBV4-1 and TRBJ2-3; 7 bases are shared with TRBD1. With 1 base clipped from V and 3 bases from J, the junction kept 1 base outside the gene matches. CDR1 is MGHRA and CDR2 is YSYEKL in the germline V gene. The CDR3 is 14 amino acids. The DNA for the CDR3 is TGCGCCAGCAGCCAAGGGACAGGAACAGATACGCAGTATTTT. Translated: CASSQGTGTDTQYF.

The DNA of the CDR3 is TGCGCCAGCAGCCGAATAGCAGGCGGGCCGAACACTGAAGCTTTCTTT. The encoded protein is CASSRIAGGPNTEAFF. The V gene is TRBV4-1, the J gene TRBJ1-1; unclear D gene. V lost 4 bases and J 1 base, leaving 16 bases between the germline ends. Germline V lookup: CDR1 MGHRA, CDR2 YSYEKL. The CDR3 extends over 16 amino acids.

The V call is TRBV6-4, the J call TRBJ1-1, with D unclear. Germline CDR1 MRHNA, CDR2 SNTAGT. Between the trimmed V and J ends, which lost 4 bases and 6 bases, there was a span of 12 bases. The CDR3 consists of 13 residues. Written as DNA, the CDR3 is TGTGCCAGCAGTGCGTGGGGTGGGGCTGAAGCTTTCTTT. Encoded protein: CASSAWGGAEAFF.

V gene TRBV6-5 combines with J gene TRBJ1-3; D remains unclear. The V gene lost 0 bases and the J gene lost 4 bases, with 10 bases spanning the gap. This CDR3 is 15 amino acids long. Per germline, CDR1 MNHEY and CDR2 SVGAGI. Here the CDR3 reads CASSYSEQLGNTIYF. The CDR3 coding sequence is TGTGCCAGCAGTTACTCAGAACAGCTGGGAAACACCATATATTTT.

The gene calls are TRBV30 and TRBJ2-5; 7 bases align to TRBD1. This CDR3 spans 14 amino acids. Germline lookup yields CDR1 GTSNPN and CDR2 SVGIG (reference sequence). Trimming removed 3 bases from V and 1 base from J; junction bases left unmatched: 5. This CDR3 reads CAWSQGVAQETQYF. In DNA, the CDR3 is TGTGCCTGGAGCCAGGGGGTAGCCCAAGAGACCCAGTACTTC.

As DNA, the CDR3 is TGCGCCAGCAGCTTGGGGGCAGGGACAGTCCCCTACGAGCAGTACTTC. Protein sequence: CASSLGAGTVPYEQYF. The gene calls are TRBV5-1 and TRBJ2-7; TRBD1 matches 7 bases. Germline V gene sequence: CDR1 SGHRS, CDR2 YFSETQ. The CDR3 extends over 16 amino acids. With V trimmed by 0 bases and J by 2 bases, 8 bases remained unmatched.

CDR3 in DNA: TGTGCCAGCAGTTACTCCTTGGGACAGGGCACTGAAGCTTTCTTT. Amino acids: CASSYSLGQGTEAFF. The rearrangement links TRBV6-6 to TRBJ1-1; TRBD1 agrees at 9 bases. The trim removed 0 bases at V and 4 bases at J, leaving 3 bases unmatched. The CDR3 loop spans 15 amino acids. The V gene's germline CDR1 is MNHNY and CDR2 SVGAGI (reference sequence).

The chain carries TRBV6-6 and TRBJ1-6; a weak D match, TRBD1 (5 bases). Germline CDR1 MNHNY, CDR2 SVGAGI (reference sequence). This CDR3 is 15 amino acids long. V was shortened by 7 bases and J by 8 bases, with 18 bases between the two germline ends. The CDR3 bases are TGTGCCAGCATCCCACGGGGGTTGATCGATTCACCCCTCCACTTT. It specifies CASIPRGLIDSPLHF.

The gene calls are TRBV5-4 and TRBJ1-5; no definite D call. This CDR3 has 12 residues. The germline V gene encodes CDR1 SGHNT and CDR2 YYREEE (reference sequence). The germline V and J ends were trimmed by 2 bases and 5 bases, with 5 bases remaining between them. The CDR3 DNA sequence: TGTGCCAGCAGCTTTGAGGATCAGCCCCAGCATTTT. Protein sequence: CASSFEDQPQHF.

The V call is TRBV10-1, the J call TRBJ1-6; no definite D call. This CDR3 spans 15 amino acids. Germline V gives CDR1 WNHNN, CDR2 SYGVQD (reference sequence). Trimming pared 6 bases from V and 0 bases from J, leaving 9 bases between. The CDR3 DNA sequence: TGCGCCAGCAGCCCCGGGAGCTCCTATAATTCACCCCTCCACTTT. It translates to CASSPGSSYNSPLHF.

V and J are TRBV7-2 and TRBJ2-3; 7 nucleotides line up with TRBD1. The ends lost 4 bases at V and 4 bases at J; junction bases unmatched: 8. The CDR3 is 15 residues long. CDR1 and CDR2 (germline): SGHTA, FQGNSA. The DNA for the CDR3 is TGTGCCAGCAGCTACTGGACCCAGGGGGCAGATACGCAGTATTTT. Translated: CASSYWTQGADTQYF.

The chain is built from TRBV9 and TRBJ1-3; no clear D. With 6 bases removed from V and 0 bases from J, the gap between germline ends came to 13 bases. Germline assignment: CDR1 SGDLS and CDR2 YYNGEE. The CDR3 runs to 15 residues. The chain's CDR3 is CASTSGSISGNTIYF. The CDR3 DNA reads as TGTGCCAGCACCTCCGGGTCAATCTCTGGAAACACCATATATTTT.

CDR3 nucleotides: TGTGCCTGGATTGGGACTAGCGGGAGGGCAGATACGCAGTATTTT. Amino acids: CAWIGTSGRADTQYF. The chain combines TRBV30 with TRBJ2-3; TRBD2 matches at 16 bases. Trimming removed 4 bases from V and 4 bases from J; junction bases left unmatched: 2. Per the germline V gene, CDR1 is GTSNPN and CDR2 is SVGIG (reference sequence). The CDR3 length is 15 residues.